This passage covers 13 T cell receptor beta chains from one sample sequenced in a study of PD-L1 blockade in urothelial cancer. The time point: peripheral blood 6 weeks after treatment start. The protocol was immunoSEQ multiplex PCR, while the TCRdb copy is restricted to in-frame clones and leaves out a portion. The repertoire holds some 51,000 clones, more than 70% seen once, with less than 2.5% in the top ten. This sample comprised PBMCs, obtained around atezolizumab (anti-PD-L1) treatment. Source of these receptors: a man aged 60 to 69 with urothelial cancer.

J is TRBJ2-5 and V is TRBV19; D not resolved. There are 12 residues in the CDR3. Germline V gene lookup returns CDR1 LNHDA and CDR2 SQIVND (reference sequence). Trimming took off 6 bases at V and 7 bases at J, with 12 bases between the two ends. This CDR3 reads CASRHQRGTQYF. Written as DNA, the CDR3 is TGTGCCAGTAGGCACCAACGAGGGACCCAGTACTTC.

The chain employs TRBV7-9 and TRBJ1-4; D is perhaps TRBD1 (5 bases). The CDR3 totals 14 residues. Germline CDR1 is SEHNR and CDR2 is FQNEAQ (reference sequence). With 4 bases removed from V and 8 bases from J, the gap between germline ends came to 14 bases. The DNA of the CDR3 is TGTGCCAGCAGCTCAGACAGCCTTCCCGAAAAACTGTTTTTT. Protein sequence: CASSSDSLPEKLFF.

This rearrangement joins TRBV18 to TRBJ2-2, with 9 positions matching TRBD2. The germline V gene encodes CDR1 KGHSH and CDR2 LQKENI. This CDR3 is 15 amino acids long. Unmatched junction bases numbered 9, after V lost 8 bases and J lost 5 bases. The CDR3 sequence: CASKQREVGTGELFF. DNA for the CDR3: TGTGCCAGCAAGCAGCGGGAGGTCGGGACCGGGGAGCTGTTTTTT.

The genes are TRBV5-6 and TRBJ1-2, with TRBD1 as a possible D gene (5 bases). This CDR3 region has 14 residues. Germline V gives CDR1 SGHDT, CDR2 YYEEEE. V shed 4 bases and J shed 7 bases, with 17 bases lying between them. The CDR3 sequence is CASSPTTVPFGYTF. The CDR3 nucleotides read TGTGCCAGCAGCCCCACGACAGTCCCCTTTGGCTACACCTTC.

The rearrangement joins TRBV5-4 to TRBJ1-5; perhaps TRBD1 as D (6 bases). V was trimmed by 3 bases and J by 1 base, leaving 8 bases between them. In germline, CDR1 is SGHNT, CDR2 YYREEE (reference sequence). This CDR3 contains 14 residues. The CDR3 spells CASSSQGSNQPQHF. Here the CDR3 DNA reads TGTGCCAGCAGCTCGCAGGGGAGCAATCAGCCCCAGCATTTT.

The chain couples TRBV19 to TRBJ1-1, with TRBD1 identical over 7 bases. V was clipped by 3 bases and J by 5 bases; unmatched bases: 12. Germline V gives CDR1 LNHDA, CDR2 SQIVND (reference sequence). The CDR3 contains 16 residues. CDR3 in DNA: TGTGCCAGTAGTATCCCATTACAGGGGAGGAGAACTGAAGCTTTCTTT. Amino acid sequence: CASSIPLQGRRTEAFF.

The sample holds one count of this clone. CDR3 nucleotide sequence: TGTGCCAGCTCACCGCCCGGGGATGGGGAGACCCAGTACTTC. It translates to CASSPPGDGETQYF. This rearrangement joins TRBV18 to TRBJ2-5, with TRBD2 as a possible D gene (5 bases). The germline V gene has CDR1 KGHSH and CDR2 LQKENI. V lost 3 bases to trimming and J lost 5 bases, with 13 bases between them. This CDR3 contains 14 residues.

This chain uses TRBV28 with TRBJ2-1; 9 bases are shared with TRBD1. V lost 5 bases and J lost 8; bases outside the gene matches: 10. From germline, CDR1 is MDHEN and CDR2 SYDVKM. The CDR3 has 15 residues. CDR3 nucleotide sequence: TGTGCCAGCAGTACAGGGGGCGCAGGGGGTCATGAGCAGTTCTTC. Its protein product is CASSTGGAGGHEQFF.

The chain has TRBV2 and TRBJ1-4; TRBD1 matches 11 bases. This CDR3 is 16 amino acids long. The germline CDR1 and CDR2 sequences are SNHLY and FYNNEI. V was pared by 5 bases and J by 8 bases, with 10 bases of the junction left unmatched. The CDR3 sequence is CASSPGQGVRREKLFF. The CDR3 nucleotides are TGTGCCAGCAGTCCGGGACAGGGGGTTCGTAGGGAAAAACTGTTTTTT. The full variable domain, in which reference TRBV2 and TRBJ1-4 provide the parts outside the CDR3, is EPEVTQTPSHQVTQMGQEVILRCVPISNHLYFYWYRQILGQKVEFLVSFYNNEISEKSEIFDDQFSVERPDGSNFTLKIRSTKLEDSAMYFCASSPGQGVRREKLFFGSGTQLSVL.

This clone appeared once. The rearrangement joins TRBV4-1 to TRBJ2-5; 10 bases match TRBD2. CDR1 and CDR2 from the germline V gene are MGHRA and YSYEKL. This CDR3 region has 14 residues. V gave up 5 bases and J gave up 3 bases; unmatched junction bases: 3. The CDR3 DNA follows: TGCGCCAGCAGCGGAGCGGGAGGGGAAGAGACCCAGTACTTC. Amino acids: CASSGAGGEETQYF.

On this clone itself: This same CDR3 is encoded by further DNA sequences in the sample. V and J are TRBV19 and TRBJ1-2, with 8 nucleotides matching TRBD1. Germline trimming cut 5 bases from V and 4 bases from J; bases unmatched to any gene: 6. Germline CDR1 and CDR2: LNHDA and SQIVND (reference sequence). This CDR3 has 14 amino acids. CDR3 protein: CASSRGQGGYGYTF. For the CDR3, the DNA is TGTGCCAGTAGTCGTGGACAGGGAGGCTATGGCTACACCTTC.

V usage is TRBV7-2 and J usage is TRBJ2-1; D call uncertain. Between the trimmed V and J ends, which lost 1 base and 15 bases, there was a span of 13 bases. The CDR3 is made up of 12 amino acids. Germline CDR1 and CDR2: SGHTA and FQGNSA. The CDR3 loop is CASSLDSQSLFF. DNA for the CDR3: TGTGCCAGCAGCTTAGACTCCCAAAGCCTGTTCTTC.

V is TRBV5-1 and J is TRBJ1-1; 8 positions agree with TRBD1. V was clipped by 4 bases and J by 3 bases; unmatched bases: 14. The CDR3 totals 17 residues. The germline V gene encodes CDR1 SGHRS and CDR2 YFSETQ. CDR3 residues: CASSRGQGGGGDTEAFF. CDR3 nucleotide sequence: TGCGCCAGCAGCCGCGGACAGGGCGGTGGTGGGGACACTGAAGCTTTCTTT.